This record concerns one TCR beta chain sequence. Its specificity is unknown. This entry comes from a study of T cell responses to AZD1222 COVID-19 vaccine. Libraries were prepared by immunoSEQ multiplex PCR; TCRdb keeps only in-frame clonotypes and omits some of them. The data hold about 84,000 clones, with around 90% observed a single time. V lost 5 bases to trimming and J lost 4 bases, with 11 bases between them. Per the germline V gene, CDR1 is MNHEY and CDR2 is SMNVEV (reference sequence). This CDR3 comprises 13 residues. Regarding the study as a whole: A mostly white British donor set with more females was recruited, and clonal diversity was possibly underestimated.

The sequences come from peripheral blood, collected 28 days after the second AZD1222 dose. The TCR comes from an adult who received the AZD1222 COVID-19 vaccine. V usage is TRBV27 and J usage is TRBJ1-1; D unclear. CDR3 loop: CASSTHAGTEAFF. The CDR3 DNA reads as TGTGCCAGCAGTACCCATGCGGGCACTGAAGCTTTCTTT.